The rows below give T cell receptor beta chains drawn from one sample of a study of regulatory T cells in long-lasting Graves disease. TCRdb reprocessed the multiplex PCR reads via MiXCR and lists one record per CDR3 protein. The sample has 650,000 to 850,000 distinct CDR3 sequences; around 30% are singletons. Specimen: peripheral blood mononuclear cells (PBMCs), collected when the disease was refractory, from a patient treated with antithyroid drugs. All receptors derive from a female donor with Graves disease. Each CDR3 is given with its conserved first and last residue. A D gene is named only where the DNA matches it firmly.

TRBV19 . CASSMGSRNQPQHF
TRBV10-1 TRBD2 CASGTSGISNTGELFF
TRBV15 TRBD1 CATSRVDRGLSETQYF
TRBV15 . CATSGLGNEQYF
TRBV11-2 . CASSLGQEFGETQYF
TRBV6-1 . CACGSDTVVNQPQHF
TRBV7-4 TRBD1 CASSWRDRVKYEQYF
TRBV15 . CATSRQGNSPLHF
TRBV29-1 TRBD1 CSVEPGQGYTEAFF
TRBV6-2/TRBV6-3 TRBD1 CASSRQGINQPQHF
TRBV11-2 . CASSKGTSTNEKLFF
TRBV28 TRBD1 CASSLHGQGTSGELFF
TRBV5-6 . CASSLFGQGNEKLFF
TRBV19 . CASSTQGVTEAFF
TRBV29-1 . CSVDLQGQINYGYTF
TRBV30 . CAWSVGVGNQPQHF
TRBV12-3/TRBV12-4 . CASSPTGTINTEAFF
TRBV5-1 . CASSLHRGGTEAFF
TRBV6-2/TRBV6-3 . CASTRKAAGELFF
TRBV13 . CASSFDTTTEAFF
TRBV5-1 . CASKLGVNGQPQHF
TRBV6-2/TRBV6-3 . CASSYSSGREKLFF
TRBV6-2/TRBV6-3 . CANTPPPGIGSYNSPLHF
TRBV6-2/TRBV6-3 TRBD1 CASSYSDRGYSNQPQHF
TRBV6-1 . CASSESGVIF
TRBV30 TRBD1 CAWSMPGQGARHGYTF
TRBV28 . CASSQFVVQGRQPQHF
TRBV6-1 . CASNPRLTETQYF
TRBV2 . CASSEAPMDDGYTF
TRBV29-1 . CSSPGVPGDGGTEAFF
TRBV14 . CASRRAGGTEAFF
TRBV19 . CASSITVTNLQPQHF
TRBV29-1 . CSIERRGAEAFF
TRBV2 TRBD2 CASSVGTSGGGYEQFF
TRBV9 . CASTTAVGEVETQYF
TRBV28 . CASSSPLDATDTQYF
TRBV7-6 . CASSSPGRSNEKLFF
TRBV2 TRBD1 CASSVTGQGISNQPQHF
TRBV6-1 . CASIPPGKPYEQYF
TRBV7-3 . CASSSLTSSPYEQYF
TRBV3-1 TRBD1 CASSRTGSQETQYF
TRBV3-1 . CASSRPGTQLGDEKLFF
TRBV20-1 TRBD2 CSAGDSTSGRVETQYF
TRBV5-1 TRBD2 CASSTREAGKSYEQYF
TRBV6-5 . CASSWTGFGEQYF
TRBV6-5 . CASSYLAAAYEQYF
TRBV5-4 . CASSLVDGQETQYF
TRBV15 TRBD2 CATSREVAGGAKNIQYF
TRBV19 TRBD1 CASTPLGRGDYGYTF